The 31 T cell receptor beta chains in this list originate from one sample, sequenced in a study of T cell responses to AZD1222 COVID-19 vaccine (dated by TCRdb to the early 2020s). Explained via the paper, the time point label denotes: baseline before first vaccination. Receptor amplification or capture employed the immunoSEQ multiplex PCR assay. This immuneACCESS table, as held by TCRdb, lists in-frame sequences with V and J called but not all clones. Of the missing ones, under half trace to an unresolved V gene in checked studies; the others have no known cause. The table for this sample lists under 150,000 clones; over 75% of them were counted only once. 3.5% to 4.5% of the sample comes from the top ten. Sequencing was performed on peripheral blood, taken on day 0 of AZD1222 vaccination. The receptors originated from an adult in good health.

This chain connects TRBV19 to TRBJ2-7; D not resolved. V was trimmed by 8 bases and J by 6 bases, leaving 14 bases between them. The CDR3 totals 12 residues. The V gene's germline CDR1 is LNHDA and CDR2 SQIVND (reference sequence). CDR3 region: CASGTSKGEQYF. Written as DNA, the CDR3 is TGTGCCAGTGGTACCTCGAAGGGCGAGCAGTACTTC. Full variable domain (remainder filled in from reference TRBV19 and TRBJ2-7): DGGITQSPKYLFRKEGQNVTLSCEQNLNHDAMYWYRQDPGQGLRLIYYSQIVNDFQKGDIAEGYSVSREKKESFPLTVTSAQKNPTAFYLCASGTSKGEQYFGPGTRLTVT.

J is TRBJ1-4 and V is TRBV3-1 (or the pseudogene TRBV3-2); 9 positions match TRBD1. This CDR3 is built from 15 residues. With V trimmed by 4 bases and J by 8 bases, 8 bases remained unmatched. Per the germline V gene, CDR1 is LGHDT and CDR2 is YNNKEL (reference sequence). The DNA of the CDR3 is TGTGCCAGCAGCCCAACAGGGGGCGCATTCGAAAAACTGTTTTTT. As protein: CASSPTGGAFEKLFF.

V and J are TRBV6-6 and TRBJ2-7; 8 bases agree with TRBD1. In germline, CDR1 is MNHNY, CDR2 SVGAGI (reference sequence). With V trimmed by 5 bases and J by 3 bases, 9 bases remained unmatched. The CDR3 contains 15 residues. The CDR3 DNA reads as TGTGCCAGCAGTCATACCCGGACAGGGTTCTACGAGCAGTACTTC. It is translated as CASSHTRTGFYEQYF.

The chain carries TRBV19 and TRBJ1-2; D might be TRBD1 (5 bases). The germline CDR1 and CDR2 sequences are LNHDA and SQIVND (reference sequence). The ends were cut back, 0 bases at V and 8 bases at J, with 7 bases in the middle. This CDR3 comprises 12 residues. CDR3 nucleotide sequence: TGTGCCAGTAGTATAGAGGGGCGAGGCTACACCTTC. Translated: CASSIEGRGYTF.

This clone was seen once. The chain links TRBV7-2 to TRBJ1-2; D unclear. V was clipped by 7 bases and J by 2 bases, with 14 bases between them. This CDR3 region has 14 residues. Germline V gene data show CDR1 as SGHTA and CDR2 as FQGNSA. The CDR3 reads CASTPRRANYGYTF. In DNA form, the CDR3 reads TGTGCCAGCACCCCACGACGGGCGAACTATGGCTACACCTTC.

Comment on this clone: At the DNA level, this CDR3 is encoded by other sequences in the same sample as well. The V call is TRBV9, the J call TRBJ2-3, with D unresolved. The length of the CDR3 is 11 residues. Germline CDR1 is SGDLS and CDR2 is YYNGEE. Trimming cost V 0 bases and J 4 bases, with 0 bases left between them. CDR3 nucleotides: TGTGCCAGCAGCGTAGCAGATACGCAGTATTTT. Amino acid sequence: CASSVADTQYF.

The genes are TRBV6-1 and TRBJ1-6; D is possibly TRBD1 (6 bases). CDR3 length: 15 amino acids. Germline V CDR1 and CDR2: MNHNS, SASEGT. V was trimmed by 3 bases and J by 2 bases, leaving 8 bases between them. The CDR3 nucleotides read TGTGCCAGCAGTGATTCAGGGGCCTATAATTCACCCCTCCACTTT. As protein: CASSDSGAYNSPLHF.

This chain joins TRBV7-8 and TRBJ1-2; tentative D call: TRBD1 (6 bases). The V gene's germline CDR1 is SGHVS and CDR2 FQNEAQ. Between the trimmed V and J ends, which lost 2 bases and 4 bases, there was a span of 11 bases. The CDR3 length is 14 residues. CDR3 DNA sequence: TGTGCCAGCAGCTTAAGAGGACAGTCCTATGGCTACACCTTC. Its translation is CASSLRGQSYGYTF.

The chain is built from TRBV7-9 and TRBJ1-1; D gene ambiguous. The CDR3 consists of 14 residues. V was clipped by 2 bases and J by 2 bases, with 9 bases between them. The germline CDR1 and CDR2 sequences are SEHNR and FQNEAQ (reference sequence). The CDR3 bases are TGTGCCAGCAGCTTATGGGAGGTAAACACTGAAGCTTTCTTT. Its protein product is CASSLWEVNTEAFF.

The chain joins TRBV19 to TRBJ1-6; no clear D gene. Trimming shortened V by 8 bases and J by 4 bases, and 15 bases separated the two germline ends. CDR1 is LNHDA, CDR2 SQIVND, per germline (reference sequence). The CDR3 runs 15 residues. The CDR3 nucleotides read TGTGCCAGTGGGCCAGCCATAGAATATAATTCACCCCTCCACTTT. It specifies CASGPAIEYNSPLHF.

The genes are TRBV9 and TRBJ1-1; unclear D gene. Between the trimmed V and J ends, which lost 0 bases and 7 bases, there was a span of 13 bases. Germline CDR1 is SGDLS and CDR2 is YYNGEE. The CDR3 loop spans 14 amino acids. This CDR3 reads CASSVDPKPVEAFF. CDR3 nucleotides: TGTGCCAGCAGCGTAGATCCCAAGCCTGTTGAAGCTTTCTTT.

This chain joins TRBV2 and TRBJ2-7, with D maybe TRBD1 (5 bases). Germline V CDR1 and CDR2: SNHLY, FYNNEI. V lost 5 bases and J lost 0, with 8 bases in between. This CDR3 has 13 amino acids. CDR3 protein: CASSYDSSYEQYF. Here the CDR3 DNA reads TGTGCCAGCAGTTACGACAGCTCCTACGAGCAGTACTTC.

Only one count was recorded for this clone. The V gene is TRBV2, the J gene TRBJ1-3; 10 positions agree with TRBD1. CDR1 and CDR2 from the germline V gene are SNHLY and FYNNEI. Germline trimming cut 5 bases from V and 7 bases from J; bases unmatched to any gene: 2. This CDR3 has 13 amino acids. CDR3 bases: TGTGCCAGCAGTTTGGGACAGGGGAACACCATATATTTT. Its protein product is CASSLGQGNTIYF.

The chain carries TRBV6-4 and TRBJ1-6; no clear D gene. CDR1 and CDR2 (germline): MRHNA, SNTAGT. V lost 6 bases and J 7 bases, leaving 16 bases between the germline ends. The CDR3 is 15 amino acids. CDR3 region: CASSEVEGPNSPLHF. CDR3 DNA: TGTGCCAGCAGCGAGGTAGAGGGTCCAAATTCACCCCTCCACTTT.

This sequence joins TRBV5-1 and TRBJ2-2; D uncertain. From germline, CDR1 is SGHRS and CDR2 YFSETQ. This CDR3 comprises 14 residues. Trimming took off 4 bases at V and 2 bases at J, with 9 bases between the two ends. The CDR3 spells CASSPPSNTGELFF. Written as DNA, the CDR3 is TGCGCCAGCAGCCCTCCCAGCAACACCGGGGAGCTGTTTTTT.

The chain uses TRBV5-4 and TRBJ2-3; D remains ambiguous. The CDR3 spans 13 residues. Germline CDR1 and CDR2: SGHNT and YYREEE (reference sequence). With 4 bases removed from V and 5 bases from J, the gap between germline ends came to 11 bases. The CDR3 spells CASSLYQQDTQYF. CDR3 coding DNA: TGTGCCAGCAGCCTTTATCAACAAGATACGCAGTATTTT.

This chain uses TRBV7-2 with TRBJ2-3, with D perhaps being TRBD1 or TRBD2 (5 bases each). This CDR3 spans 14 amino acids. With 2 bases removed from V and 8 bases from J, the gap between germline ends came to 14 bases. CDR1 SGHTA and CDR2 FQGNSA come from the germline V gene. CDR3 DNA: TGTGCCAGCAGCTTATGGGACCAAAGCGCTACGCAGTATTTT. Its protein product is CASSLWDQSATQYF.

The chain joins TRBV10-2 to TRBJ1-1; D gene unclear. This CDR3 contains 14 residues. Trimming removed 2 bases at V and 0 bases at J, with 7 bases between. Germline V CDR1 and CDR2: WSHSY, SAAADI. CDR3 coding DNA: TGCGCCAGCAGTGAGGTAGGAATGAACACTGAAGCTTTCTTT. Translating gives CASSEVGMNTEAFF.

This chain joins TRBV4-3 and TRBJ2-6; a possible D gene is TRBD1 (5 bases). Germline values: CDR1 LGHNA, CDR2 YSLEER. V lost 1 base, J lost 2 bases, and 6 bases lay in between. The CDR3 has 15 residues. CDR3 coding DNA: TGCGCCAGCAGCCAAGGCAGGGCTGGGGCCAACGTCCTGACTTTC. It specifies CASSQGRAGANVLTF.

This chain joins TRBV6-5 and TRBJ1-5; no firm D call. Germline CDR1 and CDR2: MNHEY and SVGAGI. The V end lost 8 bases, the J end lost 4 bases, and 6 bases lay between the germline ends. There are 11 residues in the CDR3. CDR3 DNA sequence: TGTGCCAGCGGACCTAATCAGCCCCAGCATTTT. Translated: CASGPNQPQHF.

The chain combines TRBV21-1 with TRBJ1-5; the D segment call TRBD1 is taken from the table without a DNA check. TRBV21-1 is a documented pseudogene. CDR3 length equals 16 residues. DNA for the CDR3: TGTGCCAGCAGCAAAGCCGCGGTCAGGGACAATCAGCCCCAGCATTTT. Translated: CASSKAAVRDNQPQHF.

The chain has TRBV12-3 or TRBV12-4 and TRBJ1-2; TRBD1 is a possible D gene (5 bases). Between the trimmed V and J ends, which lost 3 bases and 8 bases, there was a span of 10 bases. The CDR3 has 12 residues. The CDR3 here is CASSFPGIGYTF. The CDR3 coding sequence is TGTGCCAGCAGTTTCCCAGGGATCGGCTACACCTTC.

The V call is TRBV12-3 or TRBV12-4, the J call TRBJ2-3, with 11 bases fitting TRBD2. This CDR3 is 13 amino acids long. Trimming took 5 bases from V and 6 from J; bases not matched to a gene: 1. The CDR3 reads CASSGLAGDTQYF. CDR3 bases: TGTGCCAGCAGTGGACTAGCGGGTGATACGCAGTATTTT.

The chain has TRBV29-1 and TRBJ1-2; D may be TRBD1 (6 bases). CDR1 is SQVTM, CDR2 ANQGSEA, per germline. The CDR3 is 10 amino acids. V was shortened by 7 bases and J by 6 bases, with 9 bases between the two germline ends. Here the CDR3 reads CSAEGDGYTF. CDR3 coding DNA: TGCAGCGCGGAGGGGGATGGCTACACCTTC.

The chain has TRBV12-5 and TRBJ2-6; TRBD1 is a possible D gene (5 bases). This CDR3 is built from 16 residues. Trimming pared 1 base from V and 1 base from J, leaving 8 bases between. CDR1 is LGHNT and CDR2 is FRNRAP in the germline V gene. DNA of the CDR3: TGTGCTAGTGGTTTGGGAAAGGGGTCTGGGGCCAACGTCCTGACTTTC. Its translation is CASGLGKGSGANVLTF.

This clone was detected a few times. This sequence joins TRBV5-6 and TRBJ1-2; D is undetermined. The V and J ends lost 4 bases and 4 bases respectively, with 14 bases between them. The CDR3 is 14 amino acids. From germline, CDR1 is SGHDT and CDR2 YYEEEE. Here the CDR3 DNA reads TGTGCCAGCAGCATAGGACGGCCCCCCTATGGCTACACCTTC. Amino acid sequence: CASSIGRPPYGYTF.

The chain couples TRBV25-1 to TRBJ2-5; 8 nucleotides line up with TRBD1. In germline, CDR1 is MGHDK, CDR2 SYGVNS. The CDR3 runs to 15 residues. With V trimmed by 6 bases and J by 3 bases, 9 bases remained unmatched. The DNA of the CDR3 is TGTGCCAGCAGAGGGCCCGGACAGGGTGAAGAGACCCAGTACTTC. This codes for CASRGPGQGEETQYF.

The rearrangement uses TRBV2 and TRBJ1-5, with a tentative D call TRBD1 (6 bases). Trimming left V 6 bases short and J 0 bases short, with 18 bases between. The CDR3 is 17 residues long. Looked up from germline, CDR1 is SNHLY and CDR2 is FYNNEI. The CDR3 spells CASRPGEGIGSNQPQHF. In DNA, the CDR3 is TGTGCCAGCAGACCAGGGGAGGGGATTGGTAGCAATCAGCCCCAGCATTTT.

The chain carries TRBV4-1 and TRBJ2-7; TRBD1 might be the D (6 bases). The CDR3 is 16 residues long. Trimming stripped 4 bases from V and 4 bases from J, with 20 bases between. Germline V gene sequence: CDR1 MGHRA, CDR2 YSYEKL. CDR3 sequence reads: CASSPRGEGFSYEQYF. In nucleotides, the CDR3 is TGCGCCAGCAGCCCCAGGGGTGAGGGGTTTTCTTACGAGCAGTACTTC.

The chain recombines TRBV20-1 with TRBJ1-4; no clear D gene. The CDR3 loop spans 16 amino acids. V was clipped by 3 bases and J by 3 bases, with 17 bases between them. Germline values: CDR1 DFQATT, CDR2 SNEGSKA (reference sequence). The CDR3 loop reads CSASKRIGIANEKLFF. CDR3 bases: TGCAGTGCTAGTAAACGAATAGGGATTGCTAATGAAAAACTGTTTTTT.

This sequence joins TRBV4-3 and TRBJ2-5, with D tentatively TRBD2 (6 bases). The CDR3 length is 14 residues. CDR1 is LGHNA and CDR2 is YSLEER in the germline V gene. Trimming cost V 4 bases and J 2 bases, with 11 bases left between them. CDR3 protein: CASSRDSNQETQYF. Here the CDR3 DNA reads TGCGCCAGCAGCCGGGACTCGAATCAAGAGACCCAGTACTTC.